This T cell receptor (beta chain) is from a study of OX40 agonist ivuxolimab in advanced cancers. For the study at large: Every 2 weeks, patients received ivuxolimab intravenously, dosed at 0.01 to 10 mg/kg. Two cutaneous melanoma patients and one hepatocellular carcinoma patient, three in all, had partial responses. Study results and caveats: Within 6 weeks, CD4+ and CD8+ blood T cells expanded clonally at 0.1 to 3.0 mg/kg. Some patients who did not respond also had low normalized T-cell clonal expansion.

Clones were read by immunoSEQ multiplex PCR, and TCRdb kept only the in-frame ones, dropping some. The sample includes more than 60,000 clones, 85% to 95% of them seen just once. V was shortened by 4 bases and J by 7 bases, with 8 bases between the two germline ends. The germline V gene has CDR1 SGHVS and CDR2 FNYEAQ. CDR3 length: 11 residues. This clone rates as large (0.1 to 1%). Its specificity is not known. The TCR originated in an adult with an advanced solid tumor such as melanoma, head and neck, liver or kidney cancer. The specimen comprised CD4+ or CD8+ T cells sorted from blood, sampled in a trial of the OX40 agonist ivuxolimab. The chain links TRBV7-6 to TRBJ2-7, with D perhaps matching TRBD2 (5 bases). CDR3 sequence: CASSSGTEQYF. The CDR3 bases are TGTGCCAGCAGCTCGGGAACAGAGCAGTACTTC.